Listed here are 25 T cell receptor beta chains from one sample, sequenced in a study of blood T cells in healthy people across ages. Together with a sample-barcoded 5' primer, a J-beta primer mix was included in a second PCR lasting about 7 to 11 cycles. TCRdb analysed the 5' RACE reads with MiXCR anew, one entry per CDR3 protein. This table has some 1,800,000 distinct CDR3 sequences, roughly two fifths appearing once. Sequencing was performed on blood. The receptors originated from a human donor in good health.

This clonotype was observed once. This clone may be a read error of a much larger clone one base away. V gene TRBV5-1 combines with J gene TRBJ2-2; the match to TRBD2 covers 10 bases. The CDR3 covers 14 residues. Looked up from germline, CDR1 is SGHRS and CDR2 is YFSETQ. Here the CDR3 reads CASLAGANTGEPFF. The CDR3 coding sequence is TGCGCCAGCCTAGCGGGGGCGAACACCGGGGAGCCGTTTTTT. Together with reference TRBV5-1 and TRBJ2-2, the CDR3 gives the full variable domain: KAGVTQTPRYLIKTRGQQVTLSCSPISGHRSVSWYQQTPGQGLQFLFEYFSETQRNKGNFPGRFSGRQFSNSRSEMNVSTLELGDSALYLCASLAGANTGEPFFGEGSRLTVL.

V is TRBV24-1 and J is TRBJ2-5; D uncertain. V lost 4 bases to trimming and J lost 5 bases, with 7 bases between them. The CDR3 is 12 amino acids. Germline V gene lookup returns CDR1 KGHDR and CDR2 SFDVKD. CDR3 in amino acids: CATSDRRETQYF. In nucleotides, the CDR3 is TGTGCCACCAGTGACCGTAGGGAGACCCAGTACTTC.

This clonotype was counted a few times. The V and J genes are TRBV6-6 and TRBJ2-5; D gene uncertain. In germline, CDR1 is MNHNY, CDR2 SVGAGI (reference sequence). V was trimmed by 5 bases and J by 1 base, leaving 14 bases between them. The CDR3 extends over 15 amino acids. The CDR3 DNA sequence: TGTGCCAGCAGTAGCCATCAAAGGGTCCAAGAGACCCAGTACTTC. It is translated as CASSSHQRVQETQYF.

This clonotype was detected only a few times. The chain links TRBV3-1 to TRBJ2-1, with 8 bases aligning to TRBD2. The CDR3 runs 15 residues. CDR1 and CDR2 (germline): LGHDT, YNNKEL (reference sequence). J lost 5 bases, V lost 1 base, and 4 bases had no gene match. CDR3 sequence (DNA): TGTGCCAGCAGCCAAGTTTTCGGGGGGGACAATGAGCAGTTCTTC. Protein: CASSQVFGGDNEQFF.

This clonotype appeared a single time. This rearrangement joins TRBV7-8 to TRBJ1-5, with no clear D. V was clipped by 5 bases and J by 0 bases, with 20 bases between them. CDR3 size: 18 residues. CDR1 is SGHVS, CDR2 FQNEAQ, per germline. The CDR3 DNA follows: TGTGCCAGCAGCACCCTACCCCACACGTGGAATAGCAATCAGCCCCAGCATTTT. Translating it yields CASSTLPHTWNSNQPQHF.

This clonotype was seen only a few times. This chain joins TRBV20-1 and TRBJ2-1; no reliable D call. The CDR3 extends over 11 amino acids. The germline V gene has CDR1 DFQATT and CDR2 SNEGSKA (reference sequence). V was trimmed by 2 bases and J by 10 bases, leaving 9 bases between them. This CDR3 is CSARSREEQFF. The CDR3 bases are TGCAGTGCTAGATCCCGTGAAGAGCAGTTCTTC.

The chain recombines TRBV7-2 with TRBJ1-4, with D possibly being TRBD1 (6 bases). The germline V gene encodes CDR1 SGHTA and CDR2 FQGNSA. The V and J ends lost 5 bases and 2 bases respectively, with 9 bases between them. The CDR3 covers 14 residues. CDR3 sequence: CASSRDITNEKLFF. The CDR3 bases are TGTGCCAGCAGCAGGGACATTACTAATGAAAAACTGTTTTTT.

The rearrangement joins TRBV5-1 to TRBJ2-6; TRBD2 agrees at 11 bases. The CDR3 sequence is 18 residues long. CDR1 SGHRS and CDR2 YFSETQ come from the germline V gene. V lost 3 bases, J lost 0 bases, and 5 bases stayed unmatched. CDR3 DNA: TGCGCCAGCAGCTGGGGGACTAGCGGAAACTCTGGGGCCAACGTCCTGACTTTC. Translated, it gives CASSWGTSGNSGANVLTF.

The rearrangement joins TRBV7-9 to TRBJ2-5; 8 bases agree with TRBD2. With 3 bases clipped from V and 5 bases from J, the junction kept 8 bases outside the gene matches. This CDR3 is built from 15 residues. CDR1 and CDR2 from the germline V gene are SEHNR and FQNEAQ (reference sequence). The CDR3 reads CASSFSGVVEETQYF. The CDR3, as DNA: TGTGCCAGCAGCTTTAGCGGGGTAGTGGAGGAGACCCAGTACTTC.

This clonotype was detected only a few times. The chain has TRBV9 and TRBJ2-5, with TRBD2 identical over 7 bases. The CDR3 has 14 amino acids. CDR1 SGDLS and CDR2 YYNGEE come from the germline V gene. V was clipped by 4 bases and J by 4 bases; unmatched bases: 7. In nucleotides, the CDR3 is TGTGCCAGCAGCTCGGGGGGTGGGGGAGAGACCCAGTACTTC. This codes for CASSSGGGGETQYF.

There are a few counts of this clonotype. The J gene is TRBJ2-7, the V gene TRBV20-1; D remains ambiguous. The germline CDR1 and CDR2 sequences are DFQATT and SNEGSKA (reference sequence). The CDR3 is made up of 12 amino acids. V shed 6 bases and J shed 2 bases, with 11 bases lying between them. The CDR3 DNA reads TGCAGTGCACAAAGACTCCCCTACGAGCAGTACTTC. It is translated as CSAQRLPYEQYF.

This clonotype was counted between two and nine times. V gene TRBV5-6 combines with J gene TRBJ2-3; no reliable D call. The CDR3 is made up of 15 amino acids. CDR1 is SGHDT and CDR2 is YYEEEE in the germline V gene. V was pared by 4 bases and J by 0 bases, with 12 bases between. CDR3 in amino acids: CASSRDPESTDTQYF. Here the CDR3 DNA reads TGTGCCAGCAGCCGAGACCCTGAGAGCACAGATACGCAGTATTTT. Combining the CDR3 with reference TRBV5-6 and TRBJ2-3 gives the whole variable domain DAGVTQSPTHLIKTRGQQVTLRCSPKSGHDTVSWYQQALGQGPQFIFQYYEEEERQRGNFPDRFSGHQFPNYSSELNVNALLLGDSALYLCASSRDPESTDTQYFGPGTRLTVL.

CDR3 DNA: TGTGCCAGCGCCAGACCTCGCTATGGCTACACCTTC. Protein product: CASARPRYGYTF. V and J are TRBV12-3 or TRBV12-4 and TRBJ1-2, with D unresolved. Deletions cut 8 bases from V and 4 bases from J, with 11 bases between. The CDR3 sequence is 12 residues long.

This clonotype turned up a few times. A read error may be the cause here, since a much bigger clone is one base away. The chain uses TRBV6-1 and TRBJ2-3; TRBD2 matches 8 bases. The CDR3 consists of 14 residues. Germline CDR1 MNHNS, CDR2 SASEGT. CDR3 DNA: TGTGCCAGCAGGGAAGGACTAGCCACAGATACGCAGTATTTT. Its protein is CASREGLATDTQYF.

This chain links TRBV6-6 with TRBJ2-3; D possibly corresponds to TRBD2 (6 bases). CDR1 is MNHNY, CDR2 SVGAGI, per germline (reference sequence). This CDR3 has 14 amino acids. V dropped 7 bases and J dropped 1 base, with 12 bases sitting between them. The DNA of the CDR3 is TGTGCCAGCAAGCGGTCTAGCGGCACAGATACGCAGTATTTT. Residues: CASKRSSGTDTQYF.

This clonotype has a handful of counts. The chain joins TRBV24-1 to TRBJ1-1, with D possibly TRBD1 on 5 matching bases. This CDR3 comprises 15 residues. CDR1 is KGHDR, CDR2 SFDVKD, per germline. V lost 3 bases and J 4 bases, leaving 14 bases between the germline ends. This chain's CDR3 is CATSDGRGTGTEAFF. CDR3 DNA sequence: TGTGCCACCAGTGATGGCCGGGGGACGGGCACTGAAGCTTTCTTT.

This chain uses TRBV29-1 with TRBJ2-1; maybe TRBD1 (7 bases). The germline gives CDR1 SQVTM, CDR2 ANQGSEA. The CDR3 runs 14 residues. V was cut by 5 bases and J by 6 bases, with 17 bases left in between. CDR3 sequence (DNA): TGCAGCGTTCTAAGGGGGCTGGGAGGCAATGAGCAGTTCTTC. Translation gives CSVLRGLGGNEQFF.

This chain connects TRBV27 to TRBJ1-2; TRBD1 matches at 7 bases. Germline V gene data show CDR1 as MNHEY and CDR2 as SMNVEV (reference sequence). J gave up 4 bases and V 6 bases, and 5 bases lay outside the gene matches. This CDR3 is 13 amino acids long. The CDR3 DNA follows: TGTGCCAGCAGACCGACAGGGTTCTATGGCTACACCTTC. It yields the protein CASRPTGFYGYTF.

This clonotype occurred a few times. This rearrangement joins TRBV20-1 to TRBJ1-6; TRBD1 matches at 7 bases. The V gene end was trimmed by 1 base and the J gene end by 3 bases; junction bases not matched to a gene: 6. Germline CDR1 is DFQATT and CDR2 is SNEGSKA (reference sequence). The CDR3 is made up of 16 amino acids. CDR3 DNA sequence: TGCAGTGCTAGAGTTCCAGGGGGTCTCTATAATTCACCCCTCCACTTT. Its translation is CSARVPGGLYNSPLHF.

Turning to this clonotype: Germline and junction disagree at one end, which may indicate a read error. CDR3 loop: CAGSSGLGQTSYNEQFF. The CDR3, as DNA: TGTGCCGGCAGTTCGGGGCTGGGACAGACCTCCTACAATGAGCAGTTCTTC. The chain has TRBV6-2 or TRBV6-3 and TRBJ2-1; 7 nucleotides align to TRBD1. Germline V lookup: CDR1 MNHEY, CDR2 SVGEGT. The CDR3 spans 17 residues.

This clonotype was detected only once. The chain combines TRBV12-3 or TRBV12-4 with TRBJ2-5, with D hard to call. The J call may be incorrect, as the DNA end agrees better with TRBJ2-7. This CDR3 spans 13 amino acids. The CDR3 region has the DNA TGTGCCAGCAGTTGGGTAAATACAAACGAGCAGTACTTC. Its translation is CASSWVNTNEQYF.

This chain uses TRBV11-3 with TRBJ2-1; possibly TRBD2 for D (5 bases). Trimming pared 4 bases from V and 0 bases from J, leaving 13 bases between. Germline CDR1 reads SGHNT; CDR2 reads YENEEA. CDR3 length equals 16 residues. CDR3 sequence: CASSYLAPLSYNEQFF. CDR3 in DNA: TGTGCCAGCAGCTACCTAGCCCCTCTCTCCTACAATGAGCAGTTCTTC.

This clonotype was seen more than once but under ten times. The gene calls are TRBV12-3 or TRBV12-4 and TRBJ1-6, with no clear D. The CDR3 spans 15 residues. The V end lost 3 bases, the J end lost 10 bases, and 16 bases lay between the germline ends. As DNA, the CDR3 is TGTGCCAGCAGTTTTGTCGGCAGCACAAACTCACCCCTCCACTTT. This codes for CASSFVGSTNSPLHF.

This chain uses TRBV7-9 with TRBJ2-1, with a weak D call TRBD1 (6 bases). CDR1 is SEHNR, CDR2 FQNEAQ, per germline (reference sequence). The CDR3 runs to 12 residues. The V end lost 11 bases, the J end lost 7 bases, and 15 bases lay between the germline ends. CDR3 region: CAVQTGSNEQFF. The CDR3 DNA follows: TGTGCCGTACAAACAGGGTCAAATGAGCAGTTCTTC.

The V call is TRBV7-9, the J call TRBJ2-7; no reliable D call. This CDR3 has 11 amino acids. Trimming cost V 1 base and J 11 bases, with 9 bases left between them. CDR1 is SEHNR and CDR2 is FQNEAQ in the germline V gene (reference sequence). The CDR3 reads CASSLGEVEYF. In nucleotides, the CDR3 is TGTGCCAGCAGCTTAGGTGAGGTTGAGTACTTC.